Following are 32 T cell receptor beta chains from one sample sequenced in a study of shared T cell receptors in the human thymus. Some clones are missing from TCRdb's copy, which holds only in-frame ones; the method was immunoSEQ multiplex PCR. The profile shows some 640,000 clones, around 87% of them singletons. This same sample was also taken into another study, of human thymus T cells.

The sequencing sample was made of thymocytes. These receptors all come from a boy younger than two with a congenital heart defect.

This clone occurred once. The V gene is TRBV6-7, the J gene TRBJ2-1, with D possibly TRBD2 on 6 matching bases. TRBV6-7 is sorted into the ORF group, with uncertain function. The length of the CDR3 is 15 residues. V shed 0 bases and J shed 2 bases, with 8 bases lying between them. The CDR3 coding sequence is TGTGCCAGCAGTTACTCGTGGGGGGCCTACAATGAGCAGTTCTTC. Residues: CASSYSWGAYNEQFF.

The sample holds one count of this clone. The chain couples TRBV9 to TRBJ2-1; 9 nucleotides line up with TRBD2. CDR1 and CDR2 from the germline V gene are SGDLS and YYNGEE. The ends lost 0 bases at V and 2 bases at J; junction bases unmatched: 3. This CDR3 is built from 16 residues. The CDR3 DNA is TGTGCCAGCAGCGTAGAGGGCGGGAGGGCCTACAATGAGCAGTTCTTC. It is translated as CASSVEGGRAYNEQFF.

The chain joins TRBV10-3 to TRBJ2-2; 8 bases are shared with TRBD2. The CDR3 has 17 residues. The germline V gene has CDR1 ENHRY and CDR2 SYGVKD. The ends lost 2 bases at V and 7 bases at J; junction bases unmatched: 12. The CDR3 nucleotides are TGTGCCATCAGTGAGAGTCCCGGGGGGGCCCTAGTCGGGGAGCTGTTTTTT. Protein: CAISESPGGALVGELFF.

Of note for this clone: Other DNA sequences from this sample encode an identical CDR3 as well. V usage is TRBV14 and J usage is TRBJ2-1; D gene unclear. With 1 base removed from V and 9 bases from J, the gap between germline ends came to 4 bases. Germline V gene data show CDR1 as SGHDN and CDR2 as FVKESK. The CDR3 contains 11 residues. CDR3: CASSQGAEQFF. DNA for the CDR3: TGTGCCAGCAGCCAAGGAGCTGAGCAGTTCTTC. The complete variable domain, with remaining parts taken from reference TRBV14 and TRBJ2-1, reads EAGVTQFPSHSVIEKGQTVTLRCDPISGHDNLYWYRRVMGKEIKFLLHFVKESKQDESGMPNNRFLAERTGGTYSTLKVQPAELEDSGVYFCASSQGAEQFFGPGTRLTVL.

The table lists this clone with a count of one. The chain joins TRBV11-2 to TRBJ2-7, with 9 bases fitting TRBD2. J was trimmed by 5 bases and V by 2 bases; bases with no gene match: 10. This CDR3 comprises 16 residues. Germline CDR1 reads SGHAT; CDR2 reads FQNNGV. CDR3 in amino acids: CASSLIEGGGDNEQYF. Written as DNA, the CDR3 is TGTGCCAGCAGCTTAATTGAGGGCGGGGGGGACAACGAGCAGTACTTC.

This clone came up once. J is TRBJ2-7 and V is TRBV5-4, with 7 nucleotides matching TRBD2. CDR3 size: 14 residues. Losses at the gene ends were 3 bases for V and 4 bases for J; bases not matched to a gene: 7. The V gene's germline CDR1 is SGHNT and CDR2 YYREEE (reference sequence). DNA for the CDR3: TGTGCCAGCAGCTATGGCCACGGGGGGTACGAGCAGTACTTC. Protein: CASSYGHGGYEQYF. The variable domain in full, completed from reference TRBV5-4 and TRBJ2-7, reads ETGVTQSPTHLIKTRGQQVTLRCSSQSGHNTVSWYQQALGQGPQFIFQYYREEENGRGNFPPRFSGLQFPNYSSELNVNALELDDSALYLCASSYGHGGYEQYFGPGTRLTVT.

DNA for the CDR3: TGTGCCAGCAGCTTCGGACAGGCCGCGGTGGGTGGCTACACCTTC. This codes for CASSFGQAAVGGYTF. V and J are TRBV7-2 and TRBJ1-2; the match to TRBD1 covers 7 bases. With 3 bases clipped from V and 7 bases from J, the junction kept 11 bases outside the gene matches. The CDR3 has 15 residues. Germline V CDR1 and CDR2: SGHTA, FQGNSA.

This clone was seen a single time. The V gene is TRBV7-9, the J gene TRBJ2-1; D may be TRBD2 (6 bases). This CDR3 has 16 amino acids. Trimming left V 0 bases short and J 6 bases short, with 15 bases between. CDR1 is SEHNR and CDR2 is FQNEAQ in the germline V gene (reference sequence). In DNA form, the CDR3 reads TGTGCCAGCAGCTTAGCTCTCCAGCGGGCCTCCAATGAGCAGTTCTTC. This sequence encodes CASSLALQRASNEQFF.

V is TRBV14 and J is TRBJ2-6; possible D gene TRBD2, 5 bases. Germline V gene lookup returns CDR1 SGHDN and CDR2 FVKESK. Deletions cut 0 bases from V and 0 bases from J, with 12 bases between. This CDR3 has 18 amino acids. CDR3 sequence reads: CASSQESLGSSGANVLTF. The DNA for the CDR3 is TGTGCCAGCAGCCAAGAATCGTTAGGGAGCTCTGGGGCCAACGTCCTGACTTTC.

The chain couples TRBV28 to TRBJ2-3; 13 bases align to TRBD2. The CDR3 contains 18 residues. The V gene end was trimmed by 5 bases and the J gene end by 1 base; junction bases not matched to a gene: 9. CDR1 MDHEN and CDR2 SYDVKM come from the germline V gene. CDR3 sequence: CASSLGTSGASGTDTQYF. CDR3 nucleotide sequence: TGTGCCAGCAGTCTCGGGACTAGCGGGGCCTCGGGCACAGATACGCAGTATTTT.

This chain uses TRBV5-1 with TRBJ1-1; 8 bases are shared with TRBD1. CDR3 length equals 14 residues. CDR1 and CDR2 from the germline V gene are SGHRS and YFSETQ. V dropped 6 bases and J dropped 4; count of bases not matched to a gene: 8. The CDR3 coding sequence is TGCGCCAGCACCGCTCCAGGGGGCCCCACTGAAGCTTTCTTT. Protein product: CASTAPGGPTEAFF.

The chain is built from TRBV5-4 and TRBJ2-7; TRBD2 matches 10 bases. V dropped 2 bases and J dropped 6; count of bases not matched to a gene: 14. The CDR3 runs to 17 residues. Germline CDR1 is SGHNT and CDR2 is YYREEE (reference sequence). CDR3 sequence (DNA): TGTGCCAGCAGCTTTTCCGAGGGGGAACTAGCGGGAAGCGAGCAGTACTTC. Its protein is CASSFSEGELAGSEQYF.

This chain connects TRBV4-1 to TRBJ1-2, with 8 nucleotides matching TRBD1. Germline trimming cut 1 base from V and 4 bases from J; bases unmatched to any gene: 5. Germline V gene data show CDR1 as MGHRA and CDR2 as YSYEKL. The CDR3 is 15 residues long. CDR3 bases: TGCGCCAGCAGCCAAGGGGACAGGCAACCCTATGGCTACACCTTC. This sequence encodes CASSQGDRQPYGYTF.

Remarks on this clone: Other DNA variants within this sample encode the same CDR3. The chain joins TRBV9 to TRBJ1-1, with TRBD1 matching 8 bases. CDR3 length equals 14 residues. V was pared by 4 bases and J by 4 bases, with 6 bases of the junction left unmatched. Germline CDR1 reads SGDLS; CDR2 reads YYNGEE. CDR3 protein: CASSPRTGPTEAFF. CDR3 nucleotide sequence: TGTGCCAGCAGCCCACGGACAGGGCCCACTGAAGCTTTCTTT.

The chain uses TRBV4-1 and TRBJ1-1; possible D gene TRBD1, 6 bases. The V gene's germline CDR1 is MGHRA and CDR2 YSYEKL. The ends were cut back, 2 bases at V and 0 bases at J, with 25 bases in the middle. CDR3 length: 20 residues. The CDR3 DNA reads as TGCGCCAGCAGCCAATGGCGTACAGGGAGAGACGGGCATCTGAACACTGAAGCTTTCTTT. This codes for CASSQWRTGRDGHLNTEAFF.

This clone was recorded once. J is TRBJ2-1 and V is TRBV4-3; the match to TRBD2 covers 9 bases. The CDR3 consists of 16 residues. The ends lost 0 bases at V and 9 bases at J; junction bases unmatched: 9. CDR1 is LGHNA, CDR2 YSLEER, per germline. The CDR3 DNA is TGCGCCAGCAGCCAAGATTCGCTAGCGGGGTTCTTTGAGCAGTTCTTC. This codes for CASSQDSLAGFFEQFF.

This sequence joins TRBV6-4 and TRBJ1-6; 10 nucleotides line up with TRBD1. Trimming removed 2 bases from V and 9 bases from J; junction bases left unmatched: 1. The CDR3 is made up of 14 amino acids. Germline CDR1 MRHNA, CDR2 SNTAGT. The CDR3 sequence: CASSDGTGASPLHF. DNA for the CDR3: TGTGCCAGCAGTGACGGGACAGGGGCTTCACCCCTCCACTTT.

V usage is TRBV28 and J usage is TRBJ1-4; a weak D match, TRBD1 (6 bases). The CDR3 totals 17 residues. Between the trimmed V and J ends, which lost 4 bases and 4 bases, there was a span of 19 bases. From germline, CDR1 is MDHEN and CDR2 SYDVKM. The CDR3 DNA follows: TGTGCCAGCAGTTCCAGGCAGGGACTAGGGGGTAATGAAAAACTGTTTTTT. Amino acid sequence: CASSSRQGLGGNEKLFF.

This clone is a singleton in its sample. The gene calls are TRBV5-6 and TRBJ2-6; 10 nucleotides agree with TRBD2. CDR1 and CDR2 (germline): SGHDT, YYEEEE. This CDR3 spans 18 amino acids. V was pared by 1 base and J by 4 bases, with 8 bases of the junction left unmatched. The CDR3, as DNA: TGTGCCAGCAGCTTGCAGCGGGGGGGGTTCGACGGGGCCAACGTCCTGACTTTC. It is translated as CASSLQRGGFDGANVLTF.

The chain combines TRBV27 with TRBJ2-7; 9 bases agree with TRBD1. The junction had 11 bases not matched to a gene; V was cut back by 3 bases and J by 2 bases. The CDR3 has 17 amino acids. CDR1 MNHEY and CDR2 SMNVEV come from the germline V gene (reference sequence). In DNA form, the CDR3 reads TGTGCCAGCAGTTTTGGGAGGCGGGACAGGGACCCCTACGAGCAGTACTTC. Its protein is CASSFGRRDRDPYEQYF.

V and J are TRBV4-1 and TRBJ2-2; 11 bases are shared with TRBD2. Losses at the gene ends were 0 bases for V and 5 bases for J; bases not matched to a gene: 5. From germline, CDR1 is MGHRA and CDR2 YSYEKL. CDR3 length equals 17 residues. CDR3 loop: CASSQEGLAGQTGELFF. The DNA for the CDR3 is TGCGCCAGCAGCCAAGAAGGACTAGCGGGTCAGACCGGGGAGCTGTTTTTT.

CDR3 nucleotides: TGTGCCAGCAGCCCTCTGGCCTGTGACTACAAATACAATGAGCAGTTCTTC. This codes for CASSPLACDYKYNEQFF. The chain uses TRBV7-8 and TRBJ2-1; TRBD2 might be the D (5 bases). The CDR3 is 17 residues long. From germline, CDR1 is SGHVS and CDR2 FQNEAQ. The germline V and J ends were trimmed by 5 bases and 4 bases, with 21 bases remaining between them.

This clone was recorded only once. V gene TRBV10-1 combines with J gene TRBJ2-3; TRBD2 matches 14 bases. V lost 6 bases to trimming and J lost 1 base; unmatched junction nucleotides: 6. This CDR3 is 17 amino acids long. The germline V gene has CDR1 WNHNN and CDR2 SYGVQD (reference sequence). Written as DNA, the CDR3 is TGCGCCAGCAGCCCGACTAGCGGGAGGGCTGGCACAGATACGCAGTATTTT. Amino acid sequence: CASSPTSGRAGTDTQYF.

The rearrangement links TRBV2 to TRBJ2-3; the match to TRBD2 covers 8 bases. This CDR3 has 15 amino acids. V gave up 6 bases and J gave up 0 bases; unmatched junction bases: 5. CDR1 and CDR2 (germline): SNHLY, FYNNEI. The CDR3 here is CASSQTSGSTDTQYF. The CDR3 DNA reads as TGTGCCAGCAGCCAAACTAGCGGAAGCACAGATACGCAGTATTTT.

The chain carries TRBV4-1 and TRBJ1-5; D is perhaps TRBD1 (5 bases). Germline loops: CDR1 MGHRA, CDR2 YSYEKL. V was shortened by 1 base and J by 5 bases, with 18 bases between the two germline ends. The CDR3 is made up of 17 amino acids. Written as DNA, the CDR3 is TGCGCCAGCAGCCAAGTTGTGGACAACCCACCTTATCAGCCCCAGCATTTT. Its protein product is CASSQVVDNPPYQPQHF.

The genes are TRBV7-8 and TRBJ2-2, with 8 bases fitting TRBD1. The CDR3 has 17 amino acids. V shed 6 bases and J 2 bases; nucleotides not matched to a gene: 11. CDR1 is SGHVS, CDR2 FQNEAQ, per germline. The chain's CDR3 is CASRHSQQGGNTGELFF. CDR3 coding DNA: TGTGCCAGCAGACACTCCCAACAGGGGGGTAACACCGGGGAGCTGTTTTTT.

The V and J genes are TRBV9 and TRBJ1-2, with 8 bases that match TRBD1. The junction had 12 bases not matched to a gene; V was cut back by 0 bases and J by 5 bases. The CDR3 consists of 17 residues. Germline V gene data show CDR1 as SGDLS and CDR2 as YYNGEE. The CDR3 DNA reads as TGTGCCAGCAGCGTAGACGACAGGGGAGCCCCCTTTTATGGCTACACCTTC. It translates to CASSVDDRGAPFYGYTF.

The V call is TRBV15, the J call TRBJ1-6, with no clear D. V was pared by 0 bases and J by 0 bases, with 12 bases between. Germline V gene sequence: CDR1 LNHNV, CDR2 YYDKDF (reference sequence). The CDR3 is 18 amino acids. The CDR3: CATSRERRVSSYNSPLHF. In nucleotides, the CDR3 is TGTGCCACCAGCAGAGAACGAAGAGTTAGCTCCTATAATTCACCCCTCCACTTT.

The chain is built from TRBV28 and TRBJ2-7, with D maybe TRBD1 (6 bases). V was trimmed by 6 bases and J by 3 bases, leaving 24 bases between them. CDR1 is MDHEN and CDR2 is SYDVKM in the germline V gene. This CDR3 contains 17 residues. In DNA form, the CDR3 reads TGTGCCAGCAGGGGAACTAACAGGGTCGGTTACGGCTACGAGCAGTACTTC. Its translation: CASRGTNRVGYGYEQYF.

J is TRBJ2-1 and V is TRBV6-4, with TRBD2 matching 14 bases. V shed 5 bases, J shed 8 bases, and the junction held 5 bases outside the gene matches. The CDR3 loop spans 15 amino acids. In germline, CDR1 is MRHNA, CDR2 SNTAGT. The CDR3 nucleotides are TGTGCCAGCAGTCGACTAGCGGGAGGGCCTTATGAGCAGTTCTTC. This encodes CASSRLAGGPYEQFF.

The chain uses TRBV6-1 and TRBJ2-5, with 8 bases lining up with TRBD2. Germline CDR1 and CDR2: MNHNS and SASEGT. This CDR3 contains 17 residues. V lost 1 base to trimming and J lost 0 bases; unmatched junction nucleotides: 7. CDR3 nucleotide sequence: TGTGCCAGCAGTGAAGAGATCCAGCGGGGGTACCAAGAGACCCAGTACTTC. Encoded protein: CASSEEIQRGYQETQYF.

In this sample, this clone turned up a few times. The chain is built from TRBV4-3 and TRBJ2-7, with D possibly matching TRBD2 (6 bases). This CDR3 is built from 13 residues. Trimming removed 4 bases from V and 6 bases from J, with 13 bases in between. Germline CDR1 LGHNA, CDR2 YSLEER. CDR3 bases: TGCGCCAGCAGCCGGGACTTCACGGCCGAGCAGTACTTC. It translates to CASSRDFTAEQYF.